Below, 10 T cell receptor beta chains from the same sample are listed, as sequenced in a study of cytomegalovirus exposure and HLA in healthy donors. Vbeta (60) and Jbeta (13) primers were used in the PCR. The assay was immunoSEQ multiplex PCR, and TCRdb's table has in-frame clones only and misses some. In the table there are approximately 140,000 clones, around 84% of which are singletons. Sequencing input: PBMCs. The source is a man aged 35 to 55 in good health and CMV-seropositive.

The table lists this clone with a few counts. The CDR3 DNA reads as TGTGCCAGCAGTACCCTCCGGACAGCCTCTTCCTACGAGCAGTACTTC. Translation: CASSTLRTASSYEQYF. This chain uses TRBV27 with TRBJ2-7, with D maybe TRBD1 (6 bases). CDR1 and CDR2 (germline): MNHEY, SMNVEV (reference sequence). The V and J ends lost 5 bases and 1 base respectively, with 18 bases between them. CDR3 length equals 16 residues.

The chain couples TRBV21-1 to TRBJ2-5; the table's TRBD1 call for D was not verified on the DNA. TRBV21-1 is a pseudogene segment. The CDR3 contains 18 residues. Here the CDR3 reads CASSKKGGGGQGIETQYF. CDR3 DNA: TGTGCCAGCAGCAAAAAAGGGGGCGGGGGACAGGGGATAGAGACCCAGTACTTC.

The chain couples TRBV9 to TRBJ2-3; 13 positions agree with TRBD2. The germline gives CDR1 SGDLS, CDR2 YYNGEE. The CDR3 totals 17 residues. The ends lost 4 bases at V and 1 base at J; junction bases unmatched: 6. CDR3 residues: CASSWTSGSGGTDTQYF. CDR3 bases: TGTGCCAGCAGCTGGACTAGCGGGAGTGGAGGCACAGATACGCAGTATTTT.

J is TRBJ2-5 and V is TRBV5-1; 12 bases line up with TRBD2. The junction had 8 bases not matched to a gene; V was cut back by 4 bases and J by 7 bases. This CDR3 contains 15 residues. Germline V gives CDR1 SGHRS, CDR2 YFSETQ. CDR3 sequence: CASSPTSGSVGTQYF. In nucleotides, the CDR3 is TGCGCCAGCAGCCCGACTAGCGGGAGCGTCGGGACCCAGTACTTC.

This sequence joins TRBV30 and TRBJ2-3; D not certain. V was cut by 0 bases and J by 0 bases, with 13 bases left in between. The CDR3 spans 16 residues. The germline V gene has CDR1 GTSNPN and CDR2 SVGIG (reference sequence). CDR3 coding DNA: TGTGCCTGGAGTGTACGACTTCTCCCTAGCACAGATACGCAGTATTTT. This translates into CAWSVRLLPSTDTQYF.

A single count supports this clone. The chain employs TRBV7-2 and TRBJ1-3, with 9 nucleotides matching TRBD1. J lost 4 bases, V lost 1 base, and 2 bases had no gene match. The V gene's germline CDR1 is SGHTA and CDR2 FQGNSA. The CDR3 has 15 amino acids. This chain's CDR3 is CASSLDRGRGNTIYF. CDR3 DNA sequence: TGTGCCAGCAGCTTAGACAGGGGGCGAGGAAACACCATATATTTT. Drawing the rest from reference TRBV7-2 and TRBJ1-3, the complete variable domain is GAGVSQSPSNKVTEKGKDVELRCDPISGHTALYWYRQSLGQGLEFLIYFQGNSAPDKSGLPSDRFSAERTGGSVSTLTIQRTQQEDSAVYLCASSLDRGRGNTIYFGEGSWLTVV.

The chain combines TRBV13 with TRBJ2-6, with D possibly being TRBD2 (5 bases). Trimming left V 5 bases short and J 0 bases short, with 20 bases between. Per the germline V gene, CDR1 is PRHDT and CDR2 is FYEKMQ (reference sequence). The CDR3 spans 19 residues. The CDR3 sequence: CASSTRGEAGISGANVLTF. The CDR3 DNA sequence: TGTGCCAGCAGCACTAGAGGTGAGGCTGGGATCTCTGGGGCCAACGTCCTGACTTTC.

A single count supports this clone. The chain uses TRBV7-6 and TRBJ2-3, with a tentative D call TRBD1 (6 bases). Germline values: CDR1 SGHVS, CDR2 FNYEAQ. The length of the CDR3 is 16 residues. Trimming left V 0 bases short and J 1 base short, with 11 bases between. The CDR3: CASSLASGVGTDTQYF. Written as DNA, the CDR3 is TGTGCCAGCAGCTTAGCGTCAGGGGTTGGCACAGATACGCAGTATTTT.

In its sample, this clone was seen a few times. This chain links TRBV2 with TRBJ2-7; possible D gene TRBD1, 7 bases. V dropped 3 bases and J dropped 7 bases, with 13 bases sitting between them. This CDR3 has 13 residues. Germline V lookup: CDR1 SNHLY, CDR2 FYNNEI. The CDR3 nucleotides are TGTGCCAGCAGTGACCGCAGGGGGGTTGAGCAGTACTTC. Translation: CASSDRRGVEQYF. The full variable domain, its missing parts supplied by reference TRBV2 and TRBJ2-7, is EPEVTQTPSHQVTQMGQEVILRCVPISNHLYFYWYRQILGQKVEFLVSFYNNEISEKSEIFDDQFSVERPDGSNFTLKIRSTKLEDSAMYFCASSDRRGVEQYFGPGTRLTVT.

The chain uses TRBV6-5 and TRBJ1-4; no clear D gene. The CDR3 contains 14 residues. Trimming pared 1 base from V and 4 bases from J, leaving 7 bases between. Per germline, CDR1 MNHEY and CDR2 SVGAGI. The CDR3 reads CASSYWQDNEKLFF. CDR3 in DNA: TGTGCCAGCAGTTACTGGCAGGATAATGAAAAACTGTTTTTT.